One and the same sample provided the 17 T cell receptor beta chains below, sequenced in a study of blood T cell repertoires in COVID-19. Using immunoSEQ multiplex PCR, the repertoire was profiled, and TCRdb retains in-frame clones only, with some absent. The sample records just over 150,000 clones, about 85% being singletons. Material: peripheral blood. The origin of the receptors is a human donor with acute or convalescent COVID-19. The donor label of this sample is uncertain.

V is TRBV5-4 and J is TRBJ2-1, with D possibly being TRBD1 (6 bases). This CDR3 has 12 amino acids. Germline V CDR1 and CDR2: SGHNT, YYREEE (reference sequence). The germline V and J ends were trimmed by 1 base and 13 bases, with 12 bases remaining between them. In DNA, the CDR3 is TGTGCCAGCAGCTTGTCCGGACAGCCCCAGTTCTTC. This sequence encodes CASSLSGQPQFF.

The table lists this clone with a few counts. The V call is TRBV7-2, the J call TRBJ1-2; a weak D match, TRBD1 (6 bases). V was shortened by 6 bases and J by 6 bases, with 20 bases between the two germline ends. This CDR3 comprises 15 residues. In germline, CDR1 is SGHTA, CDR2 FQGNSA. This CDR3 reads CASSQKGGGAHGYTF. The CDR3 DNA reads TGTGCCAGCAGTCAGAAGGGCGGGGGCGCGCATGGCTACACCTTC.

The chain uses TRBV3-1 (or the pseudogene TRBV3-2) and TRBJ1-3; the D gene is possibly TRBD1 (5 bases). The ends were cut back, 4 bases at V and 2 bases at J, with 12 bases in the middle. This CDR3 has 15 residues. Germline CDR1 and CDR2: LGHDT and YNNKEL (reference sequence). The CDR3 nucleotides are TGTGCCAGCAGCCTTCGGGGGTCTGCTGGAAACACCATATATTTT. Its translation is CASSLRGSAGNTIYF.

This clone was detected once. The V gene is TRBV24-1, the J gene TRBJ1-5, with TRBD1 identical over 7 bases. Unmatched junction bases numbered 4, after V lost 2 bases and J lost 4 bases. The CDR3 runs to 15 residues. Germline V lookup: CDR1 KGHDR, CDR2 SFDVKD. The DNA for the CDR3 is TGTGCCACCAGTGATTCGGGACAGCCTAATCAGCCCCAGCATTTT. Protein sequence: CATSDSGQPNQPQHF.

The J gene is TRBJ2-3, the V gene TRBV11-2; D is possibly TRBD1 (6 bases). CDR3 length equals 15 residues. The germline gives CDR1 SGHAT, CDR2 FQNNGV. V was clipped by 1 base and J by 0 bases, with 8 bases between them. The CDR3: CASSLVGHSTDTQYF. The DNA for the CDR3 is TGTGCCAGCAGCTTAGTGGGACATAGCACAGATACGCAGTATTTT.

In this sample, this clone turned up a few times. This sequence joins TRBV24-1 and TRBJ2-1; 12 bases match TRBD2. Germline V lookup: CDR1 KGHDR, CDR2 SFDVKD. Unmatched junction bases numbered 6, after V lost 6 bases and J lost 4 bases. The length of the CDR3 is 16 residues. In DNA form, the CDR3 reads TGTGCCACCAGTTCGACTAGCGGGGGTTATTACAATGAGCAGTTCTTC. Translating it yields CATSSTSGGYYNEQFF.

As regards this clone: A much larger clonotype is one base distant, so this may be a read error. This sample also contains other DNA sequences that code for the same CDR3. This chain uses TRBV2 with TRBJ1-5; 10 bases are shared with TRBD1. CDR3 length: 14 amino acids. With V trimmed by 6 bases and J by 2 bases, 1 base remained unmatched. Germline loops: CDR1 SNHLY, CDR2 FYNNEI. The CDR3 loop is CASRGTGGNQPQHF. The CDR3 coding sequence is TGTGCCAGCAGGGGGACAGGGGGCAATCAGCCCCAGCATTTT.

V usage is TRBV3-1 (or the pseudogene TRBV3-2) and J usage is TRBJ1-2, with 11 nucleotides matching TRBD1. The CDR3 sequence is 16 residues long. Germline V lookup: CDR1 LGHDT, CDR2 YNNKEL (reference sequence). The J segment lost 7 bases and the V segment lost 4 bases, leaving 11 bases of the junction unmatched. This CDR3 is CASSRRVWDRGTGYTF. The DNA of the CDR3 is TGTGCCAGCAGCCGAAGGGTTTGGGACAGGGGGACTGGCTACACCTTC.

The V call is TRBV18, the J call TRBJ1-4; D unclear. The CDR3 contains 12 residues. Germline V gives CDR1 KGHSH, CDR2 LQKENI. With 6 bases removed from V and 5 bases from J, the gap between germline ends came to 7 bases. Here the CDR3 DNA reads TGTGCCAGCTCGCCGCGAAATGAAAAACTGTTTTTT. Its protein product is CASSPRNEKLFF.

The chain joins TRBV19 to TRBJ2-7, with 7 bases fitting TRBD1. This CDR3 has 14 amino acids. Germline V gene lookup returns CDR1 LNHDA and CDR2 SQIVND (reference sequence). V trimming: 0 bases; J trimming: 4 bases; junction bases outside the gene matches: 3. The CDR3 DNA sequence: TGTGCCAGTAGTATAGAGACAGGGCGGTACGAGCAGTACTTC. Encoded protein: CASSIETGRYEQYF.

V gene TRBV29-1 combines with J gene TRBJ1-1, with D perhaps TRBD1 (6 bases). The V gene's germline CDR1 is SQVTM and CDR2 ANQGSEA. This CDR3 is built from 16 residues. The V gene lost 0 bases and the J gene lost 8 bases, with 22 bases spanning the gap. The CDR3 region is CSVEDSGGRSLREAFF. CDR3 nucleotide sequence: TGCAGCGTTGAAGATTCTGGGGGCCGGTCTCTGCGGGAAGCTTTCTTT.

The chain combines TRBV3-1 (or the pseudogene TRBV3-2) with TRBJ1-2; 12 bases align to TRBD1. With V trimmed by 1 base and J by 8 bases, 2 bases remained unmatched. The CDR3 length is 14 residues. Germline assignment: CDR1 LGHDT and CDR2 YNNKEL (reference sequence). The CDR3 is CASSQGDRGRGYTF. DNA of the CDR3: TGTGCCAGCAGCCAAGGGGACAGGGGGCGCGGCTACACCTTC.

V usage is TRBV24-1 and J usage is TRBJ2-1; TRBD1 matches 8 bases. The CDR3 runs to 21 residues. The germline V gene has CDR1 KGHDR and CDR2 SFDVKD. The CDR3 coding sequence is TGTGCGACCCTGGGCCCCCGGACAGGGCTAAAACTCTCCTACAATGGCAATGAGCAGTTCTTC. It codes for CATLGPRTGLKLSYNGNEQFF.

The V gene is TRBV19, the J gene TRBJ1-1, with D tentatively TRBD1 (5 bases). CDR3 size: 14 residues. With 8 bases removed from V and 8 bases from J, the gap between germline ends came to 21 bases. Germline V gene sequence: CDR1 LNHDA, CDR2 SQIVND (reference sequence). The CDR3 region is CASVPLGREEEAFF. CDR3 coding DNA: TGTGCCAGTGTTCCTCTGGGCAGGGAAGAAGAAGCTTTCTTT.

The rearrangement joins TRBV11-1 to TRBJ2-2, with 9 nucleotides matching TRBD1. The trim removed 5 bases at V and 4 bases at J, leaving 5 bases unmatched. The CDR3 contains 15 residues. Germline CDR1 and CDR2: SGHAT and FQDESV (reference sequence). The CDR3 DNA is TGTGCCAGCAGCAGGACAGGGGCGGGCACCGGGGAGCTGTTTTTT. This translates into CASSRTGAGTGELFF.

The J gene is TRBJ2-2, the V gene TRBV9, with D unresolved. The germline CDR1 and CDR2 sequences are SGDLS and YYNGEE. CDR3 length equals 14 residues. V dropped 2 bases and J dropped 6 bases, with 11 bases sitting between them. CDR3 nucleotides: TGTGCCAGCAGCGTTGCGCTTCCCCCCGGGGAGCTGTTTTTT. It yields the protein CASSVALPPGELFF.

The chain couples TRBV11-2 to TRBJ1-3, with 7 bases identical to TRBD1. This CDR3 has 15 residues. With V trimmed by 5 bases and J by 5 bases, 9 bases remained unmatched. The V gene's germline CDR1 is SGHAT and CDR2 FQNNGV. In DNA, the CDR3 is TGTGCCAGCAGCGCCCGACAGGGTCAAAGAAACACCATATATTTT. It yields the protein CASSARQGQRNTIYF.